The 29 T cell receptor beta chains reported below all come from one sample, sequenced in a study of T-cell reconstitution after alpha-beta-depleted transplantation in children. During its preparation, the TCRbeta library received unique molecular identifiers. TCRdb ran MiXCR on the PCR reads and lists one entry per CDR3 protein. The sample records 190,000 or so distinct CDR3 sequences, roughly 6.5% being singletons. Specimen: PBMCs, collected before TCRalphabeta/CD19-depleted stem cell transplant. Every receptor here comes from a girl less than two years old with combined immunodeficiency, due to receive a stem cell transplant.

This clonotype was observed at least ten times. CDR3 bases: TGTGCCAGCAGTGTCACCCTAGCGGGTAAAGAGACCCAGTACTTC. It codes for CASSVTLAGKETQYF. The chain has TRBV28 and TRBJ2-5, with 8 bases identical to TRBD2. The CDR3 is 15 amino acids. V lost 5 bases and J lost 3; bases outside the gene matches: 8. The germline V gene has CDR1 MDHEN and CDR2 SYDVKM.

This clonotype was detected ten times or more. V usage is TRBV29-1 and J usage is TRBJ2-1; TRBD2 matches 12 bases. The CDR3 runs 16 residues. Germline V CDR1 and CDR2: SQVTM, ANQGSEA. Losses at the gene ends were 4 bases for V and 8 bases for J; bases not matched to a gene: 12. In DNA form, the CDR3 reads TGCAGCGTTGGGGGACTAGCGGGTTGGGCCCTCGATGAGCAGTTCTTC. Protein: CSVGGLAGWALDEQFF.

This clonotype was observed many times. The chain is built from TRBV6-2 or TRBV6-3 and TRBJ2-3; D unclear. This CDR3 is 12 amino acids long. V dropped 2 bases and J dropped 8 bases, with 8 bases sitting between them. The germline V gene encodes CDR1 MNHEY and CDR2 SVGEGT. CDR3 in amino acids: CASSYPSLTQYF. The CDR3 nucleotides read TGTGCCAGCAGTTACCCCTCCCTTACGCAGTATTTT.

The chain has TRBV20-1 and TRBJ2-7; 7 nucleotides align to TRBD2. The V segment lost 4 bases and the J segment 3 bases; nucleotides outside the gene matches: 6. The CDR3 has 13 residues. Germline CDR1 DFQATT, CDR2 SNEGSKA (reference sequence). The CDR3 protein is CSANPSGYYEQYF. DNA for the CDR3: TGCAGTGCTAACCCTAGCGGATACTACGAGCAGTACTTC.

This clonotype was detected ten times or more. The rearrangement joins TRBV29-1 to TRBJ2-3, with 14 bases that match TRBD2. CDR3 length: 15 residues. CDR1 is SQVTM and CDR2 is ANQGSEA in the germline V gene. J gave up 2 bases and V 5 bases, and 3 bases lay outside the gene matches. The CDR3 sequence is CSVRGLAGVTDTQYF. CDR3 bases: TGCAGCGTTCGGGGACTAGCGGGGGTCACAGATACGCAGTATTTT.

This clonotype was recorded many times. The chain carries TRBV7-9 and TRBJ1-1; D ambiguous. The CDR3 has 14 residues. Per germline, CDR1 SEHNR and CDR2 FQNEAQ (reference sequence). The germline V and J ends were trimmed by 5 bases and 3 bases, with 13 bases remaining between them. CDR3 nucleotides: TGTGCCAGCAGCCTCGGTACCGGGGACACTGAAGCTTTCTTT. It encodes CASSLGTGDTEAFF.

This clonotype showed up many times. The gene calls are TRBV3-1 and TRBJ2-4; 9 bases line up with TRBD2. The CDR3 is made up of 16 amino acids. V shed 1 base and J 3 bases; nucleotides not matched to a gene: 4. Germline V gene lookup returns CDR1 LGHDT and CDR2 YNNKEL (reference sequence). In DNA, the CDR3 is TGTGCCAGCAGCCAAGTAGCGGGAGCGGGCAAAAACATTCAGTACTTC. Amino acids: CASSQVAGAGKNIQYF. Combining the CDR3 with reference TRBV3-1 and TRBJ2-4 gives the whole variable domain DTAVSQTPKYLVTQMGNDKSIKCEQNLGHDTMYWYKQDSKKFLKIMFSYNNKELIINETVPNRFSPKSPDKAHLNLHINSLELGDSAVYFCASSQVAGAGKNIQYFGAGTRLSVL.

This clonotype was detected many times. The V and J genes are TRBV6-2 or TRBV6-3 and TRBJ2-5; D unclear. The V end lost 4 bases, the J end lost 7 bases, and 28 bases lay between the germline ends. The V gene's germline CDR1 is MNHEY and CDR2 SVGEGT. The CDR3 has 18 residues. The CDR3 is CASSSAVQLQYPAWTQYF. The CDR3 DNA is TGTGCCAGCAGTTCCGCGGTTCAACTCCAGTATCCGGCCTGGACCCAGTACTTC.

In this sample, this clonotype turned up many times. CDR3 sequence: CASSLAPLPGEYNEQFF. The CDR3, as DNA: TGTGCCAGCAGCTTAGCTCCCCTCCCGGGGGAGTACAATGAGCAGTTCTTC. The chain uses TRBV7-2 and TRBJ2-1; D possibly corresponds to TRBD2 (6 bases). The CDR3 covers 17 residues. V was cut by 0 bases and J by 4 bases, with 16 bases left in between. CDR1 is SGHTA and CDR2 is FQGNSA in the germline V gene.

This clonotype was recorded many times. The rearrangement uses TRBV15 and TRBJ2-5; 8 nucleotides agree with TRBD1. The V and J ends lost 4 bases and 5 bases, in that order; junction bases with no gene match: 6. The CDR3 has 14 amino acids. Germline CDR1 LNHNV, CDR2 YYDKDF (reference sequence). CDR3 DNA sequence: TGTGCCACCAGCACTGGACAGGGATGGGAGACCCAGTACTTC. Translation: CATSTGQGWETQYF.

The genes are TRBV29-1 and TRBJ2-7; D is ambiguous. CDR1 is SQVTM and CDR2 is ANQGSEA in the germline V gene. V dropped 6 bases and J dropped 5 bases, with 20 bases sitting between them. The CDR3 consists of 14 residues. As DNA, the CDR3 is TGCAGCGTCCGGAACGTTGGGCATGTCCACGAGCAGTACTTC. This sequence encodes CSVRNVGHVHEQYF.

This clonotype was seen more than once but under ten times. The V gene is TRBV3-1, the J gene TRBJ2-1; D may be TRBD2 (7 bases). The CDR3 length is 16 residues. The germline V gene encodes CDR1 LGHDT and CDR2 YNNKEL (reference sequence). Deletions cut 4 bases from V and 5 bases from J, with 18 bases between. The CDR3 protein is CASSRPRGADNNEQFF. As DNA, the CDR3 is TGTGCCAGCAGCCGCCCTCGGGGGGCCGATAACAATGAGCAGTTCTTC.

This clonotype was counted many times. The chain combines TRBV5-1 with TRBJ1-1; the match to TRBD1 covers 11 bases. There are 15 residues in the CDR3. The V segment lost 2 bases and the J segment 4 bases; nucleotides outside the gene matches: 4. Germline V gene sequence: CDR1 SGHRS, CDR2 YFSETQ. CDR3 in DNA: TGCGCCAGCAGCTTCCCGGGACAGGGGGGCACTGAAGCTTTCTTT. Its protein product is CASSFPGQGGTEAFF.

This clonotype was counted at least ten times. The rearrangement joins TRBV7-2 to TRBJ2-7; 9 positions agree with TRBD2. Germline V gives CDR1 SGHTA, CDR2 FQGNSA. Losses at the gene ends were 0 bases for V and 5 bases for J; bases not matched to a gene: 5. There are 15 residues in the CDR3. CDR3 amino acids: CASSLATSGFDEQYF. For the CDR3, the DNA is TGTGCCAGCAGCTTAGCTACTAGCGGGTTCGACGAGCAGTACTTC. The variable domain in full, completed from reference TRBV7-2 and TRBJ2-7, reads GAGVSQSPSNKVTEKGKDVELRCDPISGHTALYWYRQSLGQGLEFLIYFQGNSAPDKSGLPSDRFSAERTGGSVSTLTIQRTQQEDSAVYLCASSLATSGFDEQYFGPGTRLTVT.

For the CDR3, the DNA is TGTGCCAGCACCCTTAGTGGGACTAGCCAAGAGACCCAGTACTTC. Translation: CASTLSGTSQETQYF. The chain has TRBV7-2 and TRBJ2-5; TRBD2 matches 8 bases. V shed 7 bases and J 1 base; nucleotides not matched to a gene: 8. Looked up from germline, CDR1 is SGHTA and CDR2 is FQGNSA. CDR3 size: 15 residues.

This clonotype has ten or more counts. The chain carries TRBV9 and TRBJ2-7; 8 bases fit TRBD2. Germline V gives CDR1 SGDLS, CDR2 YYNGEE. The CDR3 totals 14 residues. Germline trimming cut 3 bases from V and 4 bases from J; bases unmatched to any gene: 6. DNA for the CDR3: TGTGCCAGCAGCGCCGGGACTAGAGGGTACGAGCAGTACTTC. Translation: CASSAGTRGYEQYF.

Many counts were recorded for this clonotype. The chain has TRBV5-1 and TRBJ2-7; D ambiguous. Trimming shortened V by 0 bases and J by 0 bases, and 7 bases separated the two germline ends. Germline CDR1 reads SGHRS; CDR2 reads YFSETQ. This CDR3 comprises 14 residues. The CDR3 loop is CASSLVTASYEQYF. The CDR3 nucleotides are TGCGCCAGCAGCTTGGTTACGGCCTCCTACGAGCAGTACTTC.

This clonotype was seen at least ten times. The V and J genes are TRBV12-3 or TRBV12-4 and TRBJ2-7; 10 bases align to TRBD2. The V segment lost 3 bases and the J segment 4 bases; nucleotides outside the gene matches: 3. The CDR3 sequence is 14 residues long. The CDR3 protein is CASSFSGRFYEQYF. The CDR3, as DNA: TGTGCCAGCAGTTTTAGCGGGAGGTTTTACGAGCAGTACTTC.

The table lists this clonotype with many counts. The chain has TRBV29-1 and TRBJ2-2; 9 bases are a match to TRBD1. This CDR3 region has 13 residues. Trimming cost V 7 bases and J 5 bases; bases outside gene matches: 5. Per the germline V gene, CDR1 is SQVTM and CDR2 is ANQGSEA. The CDR3: CSAEDRGTGELFF. The CDR3 nucleotides read TGCAGCGCTGAGGACAGGGGTACCGGGGAGCTGTTTTTT.

The sample holds many counts of this clonotype. The V and J genes are TRBV7-9 and TRBJ2-7; 7 nucleotides align to TRBD1. The CDR3 totals 14 residues. CDR1 is SEHNR, CDR2 FQNEAQ, per germline (reference sequence). Trimming cost V 4 bases and J 2 bases; bases outside gene matches: 5. The CDR3 coding sequence is TGTGCCAGCAGCTCACAGGGGTCCGCCTACGAGCAGTACTTC. As protein: CASSSQGSAYEQYF.

This sequence joins TRBV24-1 and TRBJ2-7; D is unclear. Per the germline V gene, CDR1 is KGHDR and CDR2 is SFDVKD. Trimming removed 2 bases at V and 0 bases at J, with 10 bases between. This CDR3 is built from 15 residues. The CDR3 loop reads CATSDSVGSSYEQYF. As DNA, the CDR3 is TGTGCCACCAGTGATTCCGTAGGAAGCTCCTACGAGCAGTACTTC.

This clonotype was observed at least ten times. The chain has TRBV6-2 or TRBV6-3 and TRBJ2-1; weak D call: TRBD2 (5 bases). Germline V gives CDR1 MNHEY, CDR2 SVGEGT. Trimming cost V 5 bases and J 5 bases, with 19 bases left between them. The CDR3 runs 16 residues. CDR3 region: CASSHLTDLLHNEQFF. The CDR3 DNA is TGTGCCAGCAGTCATCTGACGGACTTGCTCCACAATGAGCAGTTCTTC.

This clonotype appeared a few times. V is TRBV4-3 and J is TRBJ2-1; no clear D. The V gene's germline CDR1 is LGHNA and CDR2 YSLEER. The CDR3 length is 13 residues. V was shortened by 1 base and J by 6 bases, with 7 bases between the two germline ends. The CDR3 DNA reads as TGCGCCAGCAGCCAAGTTAACGGCAATGAGCAGTTCTTC. Encoded protein: CASSQVNGNEQFF.

This clonotype was picked up many times. The chain uses TRBV5-1 and TRBJ2-7; D may match TRBD1 or TRBD2 (5 bases each). The CDR3 consists of 13 residues. Germline-derived CDR1 and CDR2 are SGHRS and YFSETQ. Trimming shortened V by 4 bases and J by 0 bases, and 8 bases separated the two germline ends. CDR3 protein: CASSRDLSYEQYF. The CDR3 nucleotides are TGCGCCAGCAGCAGGGACCTCTCCTACGAGCAGTACTTC. The entire variable domain, with the rest obtained from reference TRBV5-1 and TRBJ2-7, is as follows: KAGVTQTPRYLIKTRGQQVTLSCSPISGHRSVSWYQQTPGQGLQFLFEYFSETQRNKGNFPGRFSGRQFSNSRSEMNVSTLELGDSALYLCASSRDLSYEQYFGPGTRLTVT.

The chain is built from TRBV12-3 or TRBV12-4 and TRBJ2-1; D is unresolved. Deletions cut 1 base from V and 3 bases from J, with 13 bases between. The CDR3 spans 16 residues. The CDR3 coding sequence is TGTGCCAGCAGTTTAGGCGATGCTACGGACTACAATGAGCAGTTCTTC. It specifies CASSLGDATDYNEQFF.

This clonotype was recorded many times. The genes are TRBV5-5 and TRBJ2-7; no firm D call. The CDR3 runs to 14 residues. Germline CDR1 reads SGHKS; CDR2 reads YYEKEE (reference sequence). V lost 2 bases and J 5 bases, leaving 14 bases between the germline ends. The CDR3 sequence: CASSFNPFSDEQYF. The CDR3 nucleotides are TGTGCCAGCAGCTTTAATCCGTTTTCGGACGAGCAGTACTTC.

Details on this clonotype: Given a much more abundant clone one base away, this may be a read error. The chain has TRBV12-3 or TRBV12-4 and TRBJ2-1, with TRBD2 identical over 10 bases. The CDR3 is made up of 15 amino acids. CDR3 amino acids: CASSLSGRAEGEQIF. In DNA form, the CDR3 reads TGTGCCAGCAGTTTAAGCGGGAGGGCCGAGGGGGAGCAGATCTTC.

This clonotype has a count of ten or more. The chain recombines TRBV7-9 with TRBJ2-2; D is ambiguous. Germline-derived CDR1 and CDR2 are SEHNR and FQNEAQ (reference sequence). Trimming removed 3 bases from V and 4 bases from J, with 6 bases in between. The CDR3 is 13 residues long. The CDR3 sequence: CASSFVSTGELFF. DNA for the CDR3: TGTGCCAGCAGCTTCGTTAGCACCGGGGAGCTGTTTTTT. Filled out from reference TRBV7-9 and TRBJ2-2, the complete variable domain reads DTGVSQNPRHKITKRGQNVTFRCDPISEHNRLYWYRQTLGQGPEFLTYFQNEAQLEKSRLLSDRFSAERPKGSFSTLEIQRTEQGDSAMYLCASSFVSTGELFFGEGSRLTVL.

This clonotype was seen at least ten times. This chain connects TRBV4-3 to TRBJ1-1; 7 bases fit TRBD1. The junction had 9 bases not matched to a gene; V was cut back by 2 bases and J by 3 bases. The CDR3 loop spans 16 amino acids. CDR1 is LGHNA, CDR2 YSLEER, per germline. CDR3 nucleotide sequence: TGCGCCAGCAGCCAACTTGGACAGGCGTCAGACACTGAAGCTTTCTTT. Translating it yields CASSQLGQASDTEAFF.